Presented here are 5 T cell receptor beta chains from one specimen sequenced in a study of shared clonotypes between healthy human individuals. Data came from immunoSEQ multiplex PCR; TCRdb stores just in-frame clones and leaves some out. The sample lists about 460,000 clones, roughly three quarters occurring once. Sequences were obtained from PBMCs. These receptors were obtained from a woman in her thirties or forties in good health. Some clones in this sample may be carry-over from other donors' samples.

Comment on this clone: A far larger clone lies a single base away; this is likely a read error. V usage is TRBV6-6 and J usage is TRBJ1-4; possible D gene TRBD1, 5 bases. With 6 bases removed from V and 8 bases from J, the gap between germline ends came to 13 bases. Germline V lookup: CDR1 MNHNY, CDR2 SVGAGI (reference sequence). This CDR3 spans 13 amino acids. The CDR3 bases are TGTGCCAGCAGACGGGGGAATCGGGAAAAACTGTTTTTT. This translates into CASRRGNREKLFF.

This rearrangement joins TRBV28 to TRBJ2-5; D is perhaps TRBD2 (6 bases). This CDR3 comprises 14 residues. V gave up 7 bases and J gave up 5 bases, with 17 bases separating them. Germline V CDR1 and CDR2: MDHEN, SYDVKM. CDR3 DNA: TGTGCCAGCAATGGAGGGGATTTAATGGAGACCCAGTACTTC. Its protein is CASNGGDLMETQYF.

The V call is TRBV5-1, the J call TRBJ2-5, with TRBD2 matching over 10 bases. The trim removed 0 bases at V and 5 bases at J, leaving 7 bases unmatched. This CDR3 contains 16 residues. Per the germline V gene, CDR1 is SGHRS and CDR2 is YFSETQ. CDR3 DNA: TGCGCCAGCAGCTTGGCCGGGACTAGCGTCACGGAGACCCAGTACTTC. Its protein product is CASSLAGTSVTETQYF.

The chain joins TRBV6-6 to TRBJ2-7, with TRBD1 matching over 10 bases. The CDR3 is 14 amino acids. With 5 bases clipped from V and 5 bases from J, the junction kept 6 bases outside the gene matches. Germline V CDR1 and CDR2: MNHNY, SVGAGI (reference sequence). The CDR3 DNA reads as TGTGCCAGCAGTGGACAGGGGGGGTTCCACGAGCAGTACTTC. The encoded protein is CASSGQGGFHEQYF.

The CDR3 loop reads CASSLQGSEGEAFF. As DNA, the CDR3 is TGTGCCAGCTCACTACAGGGGAGCGAGGGTGAAGCTTTCTTT. V is TRBV18 and J is TRBJ1-1; 7 bases fit TRBD1. CDR3 length equals 14 residues. After removal of 4 bases from V and 7 bases from J, the junction contained 9 bases not matched to a gene. The germline gives CDR1 KGHSH, CDR2 LQKENI.